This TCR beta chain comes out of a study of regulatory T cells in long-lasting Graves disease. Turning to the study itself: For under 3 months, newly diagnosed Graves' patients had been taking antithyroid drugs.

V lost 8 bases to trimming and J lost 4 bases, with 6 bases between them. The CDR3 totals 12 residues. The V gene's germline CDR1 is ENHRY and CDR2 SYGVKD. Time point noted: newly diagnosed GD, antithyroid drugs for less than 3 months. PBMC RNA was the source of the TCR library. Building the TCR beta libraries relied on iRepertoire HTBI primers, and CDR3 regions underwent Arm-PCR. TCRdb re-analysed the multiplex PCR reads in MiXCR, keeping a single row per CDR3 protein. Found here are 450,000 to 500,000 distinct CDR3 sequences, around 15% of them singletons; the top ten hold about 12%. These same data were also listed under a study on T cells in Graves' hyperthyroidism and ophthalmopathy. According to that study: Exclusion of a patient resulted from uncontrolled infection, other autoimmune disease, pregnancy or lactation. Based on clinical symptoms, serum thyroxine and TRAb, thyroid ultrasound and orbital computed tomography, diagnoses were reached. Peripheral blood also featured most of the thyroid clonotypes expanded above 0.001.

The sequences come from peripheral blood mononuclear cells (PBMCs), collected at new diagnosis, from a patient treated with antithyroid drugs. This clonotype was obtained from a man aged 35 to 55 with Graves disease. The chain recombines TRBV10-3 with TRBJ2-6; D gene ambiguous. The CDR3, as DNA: TGTGCCATCTCTCCAGGGGCCAACGTCCTGACTTTC. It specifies CAISPGANVLTF.